These 23 T cell receptor beta chains were sequenced from one sample in a study of CD8 T cells in Susac syndrome. RNA amounts of roughly 0.5 to 1 ug underwent reverse transcription with random hexamers. TCRdb fed the immunoSEQ multiplex PCR reads into MiXCR, producing one record per CDR3 protein. The profile shows 180,000 or so distinct CDR3 sequences, about 95% of them singletons. Sequencing input: CD4+ T cells from PBMCs. The receptors here all came from a human donor in good health.

The V call is TRBV30, the J call TRBJ1-5; TRBD1 might be the D (5 bases). Germline CDR1 and CDR2: GTSNPN and SVGIG (reference sequence). The CDR3 is 13 residues long. The V and J ends lost 5 bases and 6 bases respectively, with 14 bases between them. Written as DNA, the CDR3 is TGTGCCTGGCGCGGGACTCGATCTCAGCCCCAGCATTTT. This encodes CAWRGTRSQPQHF.

CDR3 in DNA: TGTGCCTGGAGTGTAACCTATGAAAAACTGTTTTTT. It yields the protein CAWSVTYEKLFF. The V gene is TRBV30, the J gene TRBJ1-4; D unresolved. The length of the CDR3 is 12 residues. V was shortened by 0 bases and J by 6 bases, with 5 bases between the two germline ends. CDR1 and CDR2 from the germline V gene are GTSNPN and SVGIG (reference sequence).

The genes are TRBV28 and TRBJ1-1; 9 nucleotides align to TRBD1. The CDR3 is 12 residues long. Germline CDR1 and CDR2: MDHEN and SYDVKM. V trimming: 8 bases; J trimming: 12 bases; junction bases outside the gene matches: 10. The CDR3 region has the DNA TGTGCCAGCGCCCGGGACAGGGAGTTTACTTTCTTT. This gives the protein CASARDREFTFF.

The rearrangement links TRBV20-1 to TRBJ2-3; 11 bases are a match to TRBD2. The length of the CDR3 is 14 residues. CDR1 DFQATT and CDR2 SNEGSKA come from the germline V gene (reference sequence). The CDR3 nucleotides are TGCAGCGCTGGGCCTAGCGGGAGGCCAGATACGCAGTATTTT. It specifies CSAGPSGRPDTQYF.

The chain joins TRBV27 to TRBJ2-2; 9 positions match TRBD2. Germline V gene lookup returns CDR1 MNHEY and CDR2 SMNVEV (reference sequence). V shed 3 bases, J shed 0 bases, and the junction held 2 bases outside the gene matches. This CDR3 has 16 residues. CDR3 sequence reads: CASSFSGSANTGELFF. As DNA, the CDR3 is TGTGCCAGCAGTTTTAGCGGGAGCGCGAACACCGGGGAGCTGTTTTTT.

This clonotype was seen only once. CDR3: CASSQDEQASYNEQFF. DNA of the CDR3: TGCGCCAGCAGCCAAGATGAACAGGCCTCCTACAATGAGCAGTTCTTC. The chain carries TRBV4-3 and TRBJ2-1; a weak D match, TRBD1 (5 bases). Trimming removed 0 bases from V and 0 bases from J, with 9 bases in between. The CDR3 contains 16 residues. The germline V gene has CDR1 LGHNA and CDR2 YSLEER.

This clonotype appeared once. The CDR3 loop reads CASTALYVRETQYF. CDR3 nucleotides: TGTGCCAGCACCGCCCTCTACGTGAGAGAGACCCAGTACTTC. This chain uses TRBV28 with TRBJ2-5; no clear D. CDR3 length: 14 amino acids. The germline gives CDR1 MDHEN, CDR2 SYDVKM. The V end lost 7 bases, the J end lost 4 bases, and 16 bases lay between the germline ends.

The chain couples TRBV27 to TRBJ1-2, with TRBD1 matching 9 bases. CDR1 and CDR2 from the germline V gene are MNHEY and SMNVEV (reference sequence). The trim removed 4 bases at V and 4 bases at J, leaving 10 bases unmatched. The CDR3 length is 16 residues. The DNA of the CDR3 is TGTGCCAGCAGTTCAAGAACAGGGGGCAGGGGCTATGGCTACACCTTC. Translating gives CASSSRTGGRGYGYTF.

V and J are TRBV3-1 and TRBJ2-7, with 8 bases matching TRBD2. CDR1 and CDR2 (germline): LGHDT, YNNKEL (reference sequence). The CDR3 runs to 13 residues. Trimming cost V 3 bases and J 5 bases; bases outside gene matches: 3. This chain's CDR3 is CASSHRGGHEQYF. The CDR3 DNA follows: TGTGCCAGCAGCCACCGGGGGGGACACGAGCAGTACTTC.

The J gene is TRBJ2-4, the V gene TRBV28, with a possible D match to TRBD1 (6 bases). V lost 4 bases and J 6 bases, leaving 10 bases between the germline ends. The CDR3 is 13 residues long. CDR1 and CDR2 from the germline V gene are MDHEN and SYDVKM. In nucleotides, the CDR3 is TGTGCCAGCAGTTCTGGGGGCGGAAACATTCAGTACTTC. It encodes CASSSGGGNIQYF.

This clonotype came up a few times. The chain carries TRBV29-1 and TRBJ2-5; D remains ambiguous. The CDR3 covers 11 residues. The V end was cut by 0 bases, the J end by 4 bases, with 3 bases between. The V gene's germline CDR1 is SQVTM and CDR2 ANQGSEA. CDR3 sequence: CSVEEAETQYF. Here the CDR3 DNA reads TGCAGCGTTGAAGAGGCAGAGACCCAGTACTTC.

V is TRBV29-1 and J is TRBJ2-6; D perhaps matches TRBD2 (5 bases). The CDR3 consists of 15 residues. Deletions cut 3 bases from V and 0 bases from J, with 9 bases between. CDR1 is SQVTM and CDR2 is ANQGSEA in the germline V gene. The CDR3 bases are TGCAGCGTTGACTACCGGGGCTCTGGGGCCAACGTCCTGACTTTC. Its translation: CSVDYRGSGANVLTF.

V usage is TRBV4-3 and J usage is TRBJ2-3; weak D call: TRBD2 (5 bases). V gave up 8 bases and J gave up 8 bases, with 14 bases separating them. Looked up from germline, CDR1 is LGHNA and CDR2 is YSLEER. The CDR3 covers 12 residues. CDR3 loop: CASCTRAVTQYF. CDR3 nucleotides: TGCGCCAGCTGCACGAGGGCCGTTACGCAGTATTTT.

V is TRBV9 and J is TRBJ1-2; TRBD1 agrees at 9 bases. The CDR3 has 14 residues. Germline V gene sequence: CDR1 SGDLS, CDR2 YYNGEE. V lost 6 bases to trimming and J lost 1 base; unmatched junction nucleotides: 4. CDR3 sequence (DNA): TGTGCCAGCACCCCGGGACAGGGTAACTATGGCTACACCTTC. Translating it yields CASTPGQGNYGYTF. The full variable domain, completed using reference TRBV9 and TRBJ1-2, is DSGVTQTPKHLITATGQRVTLRCSPRSGDLSVYWYQQSLDQGLQFLIQYYNGEERAKGNILERFSAQQFPDLHSELNLSSLELGDSALYFCASTPGQGNYGYTFGSGTRLTVV.

V usage is TRBV30 and J usage is TRBJ2-5; weak D call: TRBD1 (5 bases). V dropped 2 bases and J dropped 1 base, with 11 bases sitting between them. The CDR3 extends over 14 amino acids. CDR1 is GTSNPN and CDR2 is SVGIG in the germline V gene (reference sequence). CDR3 loop: CAWSFTGVQETQYF. For the CDR3, the DNA is TGTGCCTGGAGTTTTACAGGCGTCCAAGAGACCCAGTACTTC.

This clonotype has just one count. The chain employs TRBV15 and TRBJ2-5; 7 bases match TRBD1. Unmatched junction bases numbered 8, after V lost 0 bases and J lost 4 bases. The CDR3 length is 16 residues. Looked up from germline, CDR1 is LNHNV and CDR2 is YYDKDF (reference sequence). CDR3 DNA: TGTGCCACCAGCAGAGATATACGGACAGGAGGAGAGACCCAGTACTTC. It codes for CATSRDIRTGGETQYF.

The CDR3 here is CAIGQGSTDTQYF. CDR3 sequence (DNA): TGTGCCATCGGGCAGGGAAGCACAGATACGCAGTATTTT. The chain combines TRBV10-3 with TRBJ2-3; D may be TRBD1 (5 bases). Germline-derived CDR1 and CDR2 are ENHRY and SYGVKD. This CDR3 has 13 amino acids. V lost 8 bases to trimming and J lost 0 bases, with 9 bases between them.

V gene TRBV5-1 combines with J gene TRBJ2-2; possibly TRBD1 for D (5 bases). The CDR3 has 15 residues. Germline V CDR1 and CDR2: SGHRS, YFSETQ. V lost 0 bases and J lost 3, with 9 bases in between. CDR3 amino acids: CASSLDRSDTGELFF. The DNA for the CDR3 is TGCGCCAGCAGCTTGGACAGGTCGGACACCGGGGAGCTGTTTTTT.

The J gene is TRBJ2-2, the V gene TRBV20-1; D is undetermined. Per germline, CDR1 DFQATT and CDR2 SNEGSKA (reference sequence). Trimming left V 1 base short and J 7 bases short, with 7 bases between. This CDR3 comprises 12 residues. CDR3 protein: CSARVSVGELFF. The DNA of the CDR3 is TGCAGTGCTAGAGTAAGCGTCGGGGAGCTGTTTTTT.

The V gene is TRBV20-1, the J gene TRBJ2-3, with D uncertain. The V gene's germline CDR1 is DFQATT and CDR2 SNEGSKA (reference sequence). Trimming took off 3 bases at V and 5 bases at J, with 6 bases between the two ends. The CDR3 is made up of 11 amino acids. The CDR3 DNA follows: TGCAGTGCTAGGGTTGGAGATACGCAGTATTTT. Amino acid sequence: CSARVGDTQYF.

The chain recombines TRBV20-1 with TRBJ2-5; D is undetermined. Trimming shortened V by 5 bases and J by 4 bases, and 8 bases separated the two germline ends. The germline V gene encodes CDR1 DFQATT and CDR2 SNEGSKA (reference sequence). This CDR3 region has 11 residues. In DNA form, the CDR3 reads TGCAGTGCTGGAAAGGGAGAGACCCAGTACTTC. Its translation: CSAGKGETQYF.

The V and J genes are TRBV7-2 and TRBJ2-4, with 11 bases matching TRBD2. The ends lost 4 bases at V and 9 bases at J; junction bases unmatched: 11. The CDR3 covers 16 residues. Per the germline V gene, CDR1 is SGHTA and CDR2 is FQGNSA. The CDR3 reads CASSWGTSGSMGIQYF. CDR3 DNA: TGTGCCAGCAGCTGGGGTACTAGCGGGAGCATGGGCATTCAGTACTTC.

The chain combines TRBV9 with TRBJ1-2; no definite D call. Germline CDR1 is SGDLS and CDR2 is YYNGEE. The V end was cut by 3 bases, the J end by 8 bases, with 17 bases between. This CDR3 comprises 14 residues. This CDR3 reads CASSEIGVGRGYTF. CDR3 bases: TGTGCCAGCAGCGAAATCGGGGTAGGGCGCGGCTACACCTTC. Combining the CDR3 with reference TRBV9 and TRBJ1-2 gives the whole variable domain DSGVTQTPKHLITATGQRVTLRCSPRSGDLSVYWYQQSLDQGLQFLIQYYNGEERAKGNILERFSAQQFPDLHSELNLSSLELGDSALYFCASSEIGVGRGYTFGSGTRLTVV.